These 20 T cell receptor beta chains were sequenced from one sample in a study of T-cell memory formation after mild COVID-19. TCRdb independently ran MiXCR on the 5' RACE reads; one entry per CDR3 protein. This table holds 110,000 to 150,000 distinct CDR3 sequences, around 27% found once. The specimen sequenced was PBMCs or a T cell subset sorted from them (not recorded which). Every receptor here comes from an adult woman who had mild COVID-19 (a few samples of this study predate the infection). Cell type and time point are not known.

V gene TRBV20-1 combines with J gene TRBJ2-7; the D gene is possibly TRBD1 (6 bases). Looked up from germline, CDR1 is DFQATT and CDR2 is SNEGSKA (reference sequence). CDR3 length: 14 residues. V gave up 0 bases and J gave up 6 bases, with 15 bases separating them. DNA of the CDR3: TGCAGTGCTAGAGAGAACATCGGCAGGGGCGAGCAGTACTTC. Protein sequence: CSARENIGRGEQYF.

The genes are TRBV6-5 and TRBJ2-7, with TRBD1 matching 9 bases. The ends lost 7 bases at V and 7 bases at J; junction bases unmatched: 8. The CDR3 is 13 amino acids. CDR1 and CDR2 from the germline V gene are MNHEY and SVGAGI. The chain's CDR3 is CASIQGQGQEQYF. As DNA, the CDR3 is TGTGCCAGCATCCAGGGACAGGGACAAGAGCAGTACTTC.

This rearrangement joins TRBV7-2 to TRBJ2-7; D is unclear. V lost 5 bases to trimming and J lost 0 bases, with 11 bases between them. The CDR3 covers 14 residues. Germline CDR1 SGHTA, CDR2 FQGNSA. The CDR3 DNA is TGTGCCAGCAGCCCTCGGCCCTCCTCCTACGAGCAGTACTTC. It encodes CASSPRPSSYEQYF.

This rearrangement joins TRBV5-1 to TRBJ1-1; no firm D call. Germline CDR1 reads SGHRS; CDR2 reads YFSETQ. CDR3 length: 14 amino acids. Trimming removed 0 bases at V and 1 base at J, with 7 bases between. Here the CDR3 reads CASSLGLANTEAFF. The CDR3 DNA reads TGCGCCAGCAGCTTGGGGTTAGCGAACACTGAAGCTTTCTTT.

V is TRBV6-1 and J is TRBJ2-7; D call uncertain. Trimming pared 7 bases from V and 3 bases from J, leaving 7 bases between. The CDR3 loop spans 11 amino acids. Germline-derived CDR1 and CDR2 are MNHNS and SASEGT. The CDR3 loop is CASTLSYEQYF. CDR3 nucleotide sequence: TGTGCCAGCACCCTCAGCTACGAGCAGTACTTC.

This clonotype was seen a handful of times. The chain employs TRBV7-6 and TRBJ2-2, with TRBD2 matching 12 bases. Per germline, CDR1 SGHVS and CDR2 FNYEAQ. Trimming cost V 6 bases and J 7 bases; bases outside gene matches: 6. The CDR3 is 15 amino acids. CDR3 in amino acids: CASRRTSGEIGELFF. As DNA, the CDR3 is TGTGCCAGCAGAAGGACTAGCGGGGAAATCGGGGAGCTGTTTTTT.

V usage is TRBV18 and J usage is TRBJ2-3, with D unclear. This CDR3 spans 18 amino acids. Per germline, CDR1 KGHSH and CDR2 LQKENI. Trimming shortened V by 1 base and J by 0 bases, and 17 bases separated the two germline ends. In DNA form, the CDR3 reads TGTGCCAGCTCACCACAGGAGTCGTACGGCGCTAGCACAGATACGCAGTATTTT. Its protein is CASSPQESYGASTDTQYF.

In its sample, this clonotype was seen a few times. The rearrangement joins TRBV7-9 to TRBJ1-2; the D gene is possibly TRBD1 (5 bases). Germline loops: CDR1 SEHNR, CDR2 FQNEAQ (reference sequence). The CDR3 totals 13 residues. V dropped 11 bases and J dropped 1 base, with 14 bases sitting between them. In DNA form, the CDR3 reads TGTGCCTCTCGACGTGGGGGTAACTATGGCTACACCTTC. Amino acid sequence: CASRRGGNYGYTF.

The CDR3 DNA reads as TGTGCCACCAGCGGAGGGATGAACACTGAAGCTTTCTTT. Protein sequence: CATSGGMNTEAFF. The chain employs TRBV15 and TRBJ1-1; D call uncertain. The germline V and J ends were trimmed by 5 bases and 0 bases, with 7 bases remaining between them. The germline V gene encodes CDR1 LNHNV and CDR2 YYDKDF (reference sequence). The CDR3 runs 13 residues.

This chain joins TRBV27 and TRBJ2-3, with D possibly TRBD2 on 5 matching bases. The germline V gene has CDR1 MNHEY and CDR2 SMNVEV (reference sequence). The V gene lost 4 bases and the J gene lost 1 base, with 12 bases spanning the gap. The CDR3 length is 15 residues. The CDR3 loop reads CASSSGLVGTDTQYF. The CDR3 DNA reads TGTGCCAGCAGTTCCGGACTTGTCGGCACAGATACGCAGTATTTT.

This chain links TRBV9 with TRBJ2-2; TRBD2 matches at 10 bases. Germline V gene lookup returns CDR1 SGDLS and CDR2 YYNGEE. This CDR3 comprises 16 residues. The ends lost 3 bases at V and 5 bases at J; junction bases unmatched: 7. The CDR3 nucleotides read TGTGCCAGCAGCGGGCTAGCGGGAGAATCGACCGGGGAGCTGTTTTTT. Residues: CASSGLAGESTGELFF.

The J gene is TRBJ2-2, the V gene TRBV20-1, with D hard to call. The length of the CDR3 is 13 residues. Germline assignment: CDR1 DFQATT and CDR2 SNEGSKA (reference sequence). Trimming cost V 1 base and J 2 bases, with 5 bases left between them. The CDR3, as DNA: TGCAGTGCTAGAGGGTACAACACCGGGGAGCTGTTTTTT. Protein sequence: CSARGYNTGELFF.

Ten or more counts support this clonotype. This chain uses TRBV24-1 with TRBJ2-5; 12 bases are shared with TRBD1. V dropped 4 bases and J dropped 4; count of bases not matched to a gene: 3. The CDR3 has 15 residues. CDR1 and CDR2 from the germline V gene are KGHDR and SFDVKD. CDR3 amino acids: CATSERDRGRETQYF. The CDR3 coding sequence is TGTGCCACCAGTGAAAGGGACAGGGGGCGAGAGACCCAGTACTTC.

A few counts support this clonotype. The chain joins TRBV29-1 to TRBJ2-2, with 10 bases identical to TRBD1. With V trimmed by 6 bases and J by 5 bases, 3 bases remained unmatched. CDR3 length: 13 residues. Germline V gives CDR1 SQVTM, CDR2 ANQGSEA. The CDR3 bases are TGCAGCGTCGAGGGACAGGGGACCGGGGAGCTGTTTTTT. It translates to CSVEGQGTGELFF.

The chain couples TRBV14 to TRBJ2-7, with 12 bases fitting TRBD2. Looked up from germline, CDR1 is SGHDN and CDR2 is FVKESK. This CDR3 contains 16 residues. V was clipped by 4 bases and J by 0 bases; unmatched bases: 4. CDR3 DNA sequence: TGTGCCAGCAGCCCCCCGACTAGCGGGAGCTCCTACGAGCAGTACTTC. As protein: CASSPPTSGSSYEQYF.

The chain uses TRBV6-5 and TRBJ1-4; tentative D call: TRBD1 (5 bases). V lost 0 bases and J 7 bases, leaving 12 bases between the germline ends. Germline V gene sequence: CDR1 MNHEY, CDR2 SVGAGI. The CDR3 contains 15 residues. CDR3 DNA sequence: TGTGCCAGCAGTTACTCGGGGGGGACCTCTGAAAAACTGTTTTTT. It is translated as CASSYSGGTSEKLFF.

The rearrangement links TRBV7-9 to TRBJ2-1; D unclear. The V gene lost 5 bases and the J gene lost 7 bases, with 6 bases spanning the gap. The CDR3 loop spans 11 amino acids. Germline V CDR1 and CDR2: SEHNR, FQNEAQ (reference sequence). CDR3 in DNA: TGTGCCAGCAGCCCGACTAATGAGCAGTTCTTC. Protein sequence: CASSPTNEQFF.

The chain combines TRBV13 with TRBJ2-7, with TRBD1 matching over 12 bases. This CDR3 comprises 15 residues. The germline V gene encodes CDR1 PRHDT and CDR2 FYEKMQ (reference sequence). The V gene end was trimmed by 5 bases and the J gene end by 6 bases; junction bases not matched to a gene: 8. CDR3 sequence (DNA): TGTGCCAGCAGCCCTAGAGGGACAGGGGGCGTCGAGCAGTACTTC. Its translation: CASSPRGTGGVEQYF.

The chain carries TRBV7-2 and TRBJ1-2; TRBD1 agrees at 8 bases. The CDR3 has 12 residues. Germline V gene sequence: CDR1 SGHTA, CDR2 FQGNSA. The V gene end was trimmed by 8 bases and the J gene end by 4 bases; junction bases not matched to a gene: 3. CDR3 in amino acids: CASLRGPYGYTF. CDR3 DNA sequence: TGTGCCAGCCTCAGGGGGCCCTATGGCTACACCTTC.

This chain uses TRBV9 with TRBJ1-5; D gene unclear. Germline CDR1 SGDLS, CDR2 YYNGEE. V was clipped by 6 bases and J by 4 bases, with 14 bases between them. This CDR3 comprises 14 residues. The CDR3 nucleotides are TGTGCCAGCAACCCGGACGGTTTGAATCAGCCCCAGCATTTT. It yields the protein CASNPDGLNQPQHF.